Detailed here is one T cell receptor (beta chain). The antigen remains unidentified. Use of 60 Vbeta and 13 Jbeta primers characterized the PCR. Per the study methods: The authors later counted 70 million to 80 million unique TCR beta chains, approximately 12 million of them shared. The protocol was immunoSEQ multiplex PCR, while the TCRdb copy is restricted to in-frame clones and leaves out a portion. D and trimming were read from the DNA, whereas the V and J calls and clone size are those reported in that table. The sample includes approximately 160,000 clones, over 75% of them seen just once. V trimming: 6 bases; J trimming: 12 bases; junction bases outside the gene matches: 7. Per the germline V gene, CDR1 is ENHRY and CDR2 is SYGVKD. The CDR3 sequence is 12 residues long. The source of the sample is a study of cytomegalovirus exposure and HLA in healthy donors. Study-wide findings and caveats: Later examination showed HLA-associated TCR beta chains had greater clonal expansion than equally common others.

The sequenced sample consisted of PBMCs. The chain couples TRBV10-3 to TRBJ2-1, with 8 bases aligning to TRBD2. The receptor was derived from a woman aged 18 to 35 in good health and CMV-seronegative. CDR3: CAIRELAAGQFF. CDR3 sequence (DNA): TGTGCCATCAGGGAACTAGCGGCTGGGCAGTTCTTC.